A single sample gave rise to the 5 T cell receptor beta chains below, sequenced in a study of graft-versus-host responses after intestinal transplantation. The method was immunoSEQ multiplex PCR; TCRdb's version includes in-frame clones alone and lacks a portion of them. The sample yields roughly 64,000 clones, 90% seen once. The antigens these receptors bind are not known. Sequencing used unstimulated CD8+ T cells sorted from spleen or lymph node cells, obtained before transplant. Receptors originate from a human donor who was the organ donor for an intestinal transplant.

This chain joins TRBV2 and TRBJ2-1, with TRBD2 identical over 10 bases. The germline gives CDR1 SNHLY, CDR2 FYNNEI. This CDR3 contains 16 residues. J lost 8 bases, V lost 7 bases, and 14 bases had no gene match. CDR3 coding DNA: TGTGCCAGCATGACATCTTCTAGCGGGAGAACTTATGAGCAGTTCTTC. Its translation: CASMTSSSGRTYEQFF.

V is TRBV2 and J is TRBJ1-5; 10 nucleotides line up with TRBD1. The CDR3 is made up of 17 amino acids. CDR1 and CDR2 (germline): SNHLY, FYNNEI. The trim removed 7 bases at V and 0 bases at J, leaving 9 bases unmatched. The CDR3 region has the DNA TGTGCCAGCACCGAGACAGGGGGCCCATATAGCAATCAGCCCCAGCATTTT. It yields the protein CASTETGGPYSNQPQHF.

The chain has TRBV19 and TRBJ2-5; TRBD2 matches 7 bases. V was pared by 5 bases and J by 2 bases, with 8 bases of the junction left unmatched. The germline CDR1 and CDR2 sequences are LNHDA and SQIVND (reference sequence). The CDR3 spans 15 residues. CDR3 nucleotides: TGTGCCAGTAGTGGAAGGACTAGTGTTCAAGAGACCCAGTACTTC. As protein: CASSGRTSVQETQYF.

The gene calls are TRBV27 and TRBJ2-1; 8 positions match TRBD2. Per germline, CDR1 MNHEY and CDR2 SMNVEV (reference sequence). V was pared by 4 bases and J by 6 bases, with 8 bases of the junction left unmatched. This CDR3 spans 15 amino acids. Here the CDR3 reads CASSYSSGGPNEQFF. CDR3 nucleotides: TGTGCCAGCAGTTACTCGAGCGGGGGCCCCAATGAGCAGTTCTTC.

The rearrangement uses TRBV10-3 and TRBJ1-4, with D maybe TRBD1 (6 bases). V lost 0 bases to trimming and J lost 4 bases, with 18 bases between them. Germline CDR1 reads ENHRY; CDR2 reads SYGVKD. This CDR3 spans 18 amino acids. CDR3 in DNA: TGTGCCATCAGTGAGTCTGTCGGGACACTACGAGATAATGAAAAACTGTTTTTT. Its protein product is CAISESVGTLRDNEKLFF.